This TCR beta chain was sequenced in a study of shared clonotypes between healthy human individuals. Whole-study results and caveats: Generation probabilities were higher for clonotypes shared across all four sorted-subset donors than for unshared ones. Investigators expected sequencing depth to affect clonotype sharing among donors.

A remark on this clone: Antigen specificity is unknown.

Per the germline V gene, CDR1 is MNHNS and CDR2 is SASEGT. Trimming left V 6 bases short and J 4 bases short, with 18 bases between. The CDR3 length is 15 residues. In replicate PCRs of sorted subsets, approximately 210 ng DNA, approximately 28,000 T cell genomes, was used. Authors' analysis steps: ImmunoSEQ only sent back junction sequences with no quality scores, so filtering was done differently. Method: immunoSEQ multiplex PCR; TCRdb's copy keeps in-frame clones and lacks some. The V and J calls and the clone size are those of that table, but D and trimming were determined from the DNA. The sample consists of about 2.1 million clones, over 85% of them appearing once. Naive CD8 cells lacked CD45RO, underwent positive selection for CCR7 and left out terminally differentiated effector memory CD45RA+ cells.

The sequenced sample consisted of naive CD8+ T cells from PBMCs. The chain uses TRBV6-1 and TRBJ1-2; D unresolved. The clonotype was recovered from a man aged 18 to 30 in good health. Some clones in this sample may be carry-over from other donors' samples. As DNA, the CDR3 is TGTGCCAGCAGGGCCGGGCTCGCGACCGTCTATGGCTACACCTTC. Translating gives CASRAGLATVYGYTF.